This T cell receptor beta chain appears in the sequencing data of a study of CD8 T cells in Susac syndrome. Random hexamers were used to reverse transcribe the RNA input (0.5 to 1 ug). Coverage of TCR beta CDR3 amplification by immunoSEQ multiplex PCR extended to 54 Vbeta and 13 Jbeta. TCRdb re-analysed the immunoSEQ multiplex PCR reads in MiXCR, keeping a single row per CDR3 protein. The sample has some 140,000 distinct CDR3 sequences, roughly 80% seen once; the top ten hold more than 0.5%. In germline, CDR1 is MGHRA, CDR2 YSYEKL. This CDR3 contains 16 residues. Deletions cut 0 bases from V and 0 bases from J, with 11 bases between. TCR beta was sequenced from blood CD8+ and CD4+ T cells. Treatment-naive patients with stable or active relapsing-remitting disease served as multiple sclerosis controls.

J is TRBJ2-5 and V is TRBV4-1, with D unresolved. The receptor was derived from a human donor with multiple sclerosis. Sequencing was carried out using CD8+ T cells from PBMCs. The CDR3 reads CASSQERGSYQETQYF. The DNA for the CDR3 is TGCGCCAGCAGCCAAGAGAGAGGATCGTACCAAGAGACCCAGTACTTC.